These 19 T cell receptor beta chains were all obtained from the same sample, sequenced in a study of T-cell memory formation after mild COVID-19. In TCRdb, the 5' RACE reads were re-called with MiXCR into one record per CDR3 protein. Of a few hundred thousand distinct CDR3 sequences listed, around 28% are singletons. The specimen sequenced was PBMCs or a T cell subset sorted from them (not recorded which). The receptors were gathered from an adult woman who had mild COVID-19 (a few samples of this study predate the infection). Cell type and time point are not known.

This clonotype was detected a few times. V is TRBV7-6 and J is TRBJ2-7, with D possibly called TRBD1 or TRBD2 (5 bases each). This CDR3 is 18 amino acids long. Trimming took 1 base from V and 5 from J, leaving 24 bases between them. The germline gives CDR1 SGHVS, CDR2 FNYEAQ. The CDR3 is CASSLGVTAKSPGNEQYF. As DNA, the CDR3 is TGTGCCAGCAGCTTAGGTGTGACAGCCAAATCGCCCGGGAACGAGCAGTACTTC.

The chain has TRBV7-2 and TRBJ1-1; D is unresolved. CDR1 and CDR2 from the germline V gene are SGHTA and FQGNSA. V dropped 1 base and J dropped 11 bases, with 14 bases sitting between them. This CDR3 comprises 13 residues. The CDR3 protein is CASSLDSKTKAFF. In DNA form, the CDR3 reads TGTGCCAGCAGCTTAGATTCTAAAACTAAGGCTTTCTTT.

The chain combines TRBV19 with TRBJ2-5, with D maybe TRBD2 (5 bases). CDR3 length equals 13 residues. Trimming removed 9 bases at V and 5 bases at J, with 16 bases between. Germline V gene lookup returns CDR1 LNHDA and CDR2 SQIVND (reference sequence). The CDR3 spells CASRPTSGETQYF. The CDR3 DNA reads TGTGCCAGCCGACCAACCTCGGGGGAGACCCAGTACTTC.

About this clonotype: Likely a read error: the CDR3 ends without its conserved phenylalanine or tryptophan. The chain couples TRBV5-1 to TRBJ2-1; D possibly corresponds to TRBD2 (5 bases). From germline, CDR1 is SGHRS and CDR2 YFSETQ. The CDR3 extends over 13 amino acids. The V end lost 5 bases, the J end lost 5 bases, and 11 bases lay between the germline ends. In nucleotides, the CDR3 is TGCGCCAGCAGTCGGTCGAGGGACAATGAGCAGTTCTCC. Protein: CASSRSRDNEQFS.

This clonotype was detected a few times. The J gene is TRBJ1-2, the V gene TRBV4-1, with D maybe TRBD1 (5 bases). From germline, CDR1 is MGHRA and CDR2 YSYEKL. CDR3 length: 18 residues. Between the trimmed V and J ends, which lost 6 bases and 6 bases, there was a span of 29 bases. The CDR3 loop reads CASRVGRGAGRDLDGYTF. The CDR3 DNA is TGCGCCAGCAGAGTTGGTCGTGGGGCAGGGAGGGACCTCGATGGCTACACCTTC.

For this clonotype: Sequence at one end of the junction differs from germline and may be a read error. The CDR3 region has the DNA TGTGCCAGCAGTTTGGGTGGCGGGAGGGCCACAAACATTCAGTACTTC. Amino acid sequence: CASSLGGGRATNIQYF. J is TRBJ2-4 and V is TRBV12-3 or TRBV12-4, with TRBD2 matching 9 bases. This CDR3 has 16 residues.

The genes are TRBV30 and TRBJ1-5; maybe TRBD1 (6 bases). V shed 1 base and J shed 5 bases, with 9 bases lying between them. Germline V gene lookup returns CDR1 GTSNPN and CDR2 SVGIG (reference sequence). The CDR3 totals 13 residues. CDR3 protein: CAWSEGGHQPQHF. The CDR3 coding sequence is TGTGCCTGGAGTGAGGGGGGCCATCAGCCCCAGCATTTT.

The chain has TRBV6-2 or TRBV6-3 and TRBJ2-2; D not resolved. Deletions cut 5 bases from V and 3 bases from J, with 7 bases between. There are 13 residues in the CDR3. Germline V gene lookup returns CDR1 MNHEY and CDR2 SVGEGT. The CDR3 loop reads CASSARDTGELFF. Written as DNA, the CDR3 is TGTGCCAGCAGTGCTCGGGACACCGGGGAGCTGTTTTTT.

The rearrangement uses TRBV20-1 and TRBJ1-1; D uncertain. V lost 2 bases and J 6 bases, leaving 7 bases between the germline ends. The CDR3 is 11 amino acids. Germline CDR1 and CDR2: DFQATT and SNEGSKA (reference sequence). CDR3 DNA: TGCAGTGCTAGATCGGGTCCTGAAGCTTTCTTT. Translating gives CSARSGPEAFF.

The V gene is TRBV5-1, the J gene TRBJ2-1, with 7 positions matching TRBD1. V shed 5 bases, J shed 4 bases, and the junction held 6 bases outside the gene matches. Germline CDR1 SGHRS, CDR2 YFSETQ. The CDR3 has 14 amino acids. CDR3 sequence (DNA): TGCGCCAGCAGTAGAGGACAGGAGTACAATGAGCAGTTCTTC. Protein: CASSRGQEYNEQFF.

This clonotype has a handful of counts. The chain carries TRBV7-3 and TRBJ2-2, with unresolved D. From germline, CDR1 is SGHTA and CDR2 FQGTGA. There are 16 residues in the CDR3. V dropped 1 base and J dropped 3 bases, with 12 bases sitting between them. Here the CDR3 DNA reads TGTGCCAGCAGCTTAATTTCTACGGTAGACACCGGGGAGCTGTTTTTT. Translating gives CASSLISTVDTGELFF. Drawing the rest from reference TRBV7-3 and TRBJ2-2, the complete variable domain is GAGVSQTPSNKVTEKGKYVELRCDPISGHTALYWYRQSLGQGPEFLIYFQGTGAADDSGLPNDRFFAVRPEGSVSTLKIQRTERGDSAVYLCASSLISTVDTGELFFGEGSRLTVL.

In this sample, this clonotype turned up a few times. At one boundary the junction diverges from the germline segment, which might be a read error. This chain joins TRBV5-1 and TRBJ2-7, with 13 bases identical to TRBD2. The CDR3 contains 12 residues. In germline, CDR1 is SGHRS, CDR2 YFSETQ. The CDR3 nucleotides are TGCGCCAGCAGCTTGACTAGCGGGGGGGAAGTTTTC. This sequence encodes CASSLTSGGEVF.

This clonotype has just a few counts. V is TRBV7-2 and J is TRBJ1-4; D gene ambiguous. With 1 base removed from V and 8 bases from J, the gap between germline ends came to 14 bases. CDR1 and CDR2 from the germline V gene are SGHTA and FQGNSA. This CDR3 region has 15 residues. The chain's CDR3 is CASSLEGGFSEKLFF. In DNA form, the CDR3 reads TGTGCCAGCAGCTTAGAGGGAGGATTTAGCGAAAAACTGTTTTTT.

This clonotype was recorded only once. The chain joins TRBV5-1 to TRBJ2-5, with D perhaps being TRBD1 or TRBD2 (5 bases each). This CDR3 has 15 amino acids. Deletions cut 1 base from V and 2 bases from J, with 12 bases between. Germline loops: CDR1 SGHRS, CDR2 YFSETQ. CDR3 protein: CASSLSGPAQETQYF. The CDR3 DNA reads as TGCGCCAGCAGCTTGTCGGGGCCAGCTCAAGAGACCCAGTACTTC.

This clonotype showed up just a few times. This chain links TRBV2 with TRBJ1-1, with D possibly matching TRBD1 (6 bases). There are 14 residues in the CDR3. V lost 7 bases and J lost 1, with 13 bases in between. In germline, CDR1 is SNHLY, CDR2 FYNNEI. CDR3 sequence reads: CASKGDGPNTEAFF. As DNA, the CDR3 is TGTGCCAGCAAGGGGGACGGCCCGAACACTGAAGCTTTCTTT.

This clonotype turned up a few times. The chain combines TRBV3-1 with TRBJ1-2, with TRBD1 matching over 10 bases. This CDR3 has 15 residues. Germline loops: CDR1 LGHDT, CDR2 YNNKEL (reference sequence). The V and J ends lost 1 base and 5 bases, in that order; junction bases with no gene match: 4. CDR3 in DNA: TGTGCCAGCAGCCAAGGGGACAGGGGTCCGTATGGCTACACCTTC. This encodes CASSQGDRGPYGYTF.

A few counts support this clonotype. The CDR3 here is CASREHRGPGETQYF. CDR3 sequence (DNA): TGTGCCAGCAGGGAACACAGGGGGCCGGGTGAGACCCAGTACTTC. This rearrangement joins TRBV7-6 to TRBJ2-5; 9 bases are a match to TRBD1. This CDR3 has 15 amino acids. Trimming took 6 bases from V and 5 from J; bases not matched to a gene: 10. CDR1 and CDR2 (germline): SGHVS, FNYEAQ.

This rearrangement joins TRBV7-3 to TRBJ2-1; D may correspond to TRBD1 or TRBD2 (5 bases each). Germline V gene lookup returns CDR1 SGHTA and CDR2 FQGTGA. The CDR3 contains 16 residues. Trimming left V 5 bases short and J 7 bases short, with 21 bases between. CDR3 sequence (DNA): TGTGCCAGCAGCCCCCTCGGTGAAGGGGCGGGTAATGAGCAGTTCTTC. Encoded protein: CASSPLGEGAGNEQFF. Looking up the rest from reference TRBV7-3 and TRBJ2-1 gives the full variable domain: GAGVSQTPSNKVTEKGKYVELRCDPISGHTALYWYRQSLGQGPEFLIYFQGTGAADDSGLPNDRFFAVRPEGSVSTLKIQRTERGDSAVYLCASSPLGEGAGNEQFFGPGTRLTVL.

The V and J genes are TRBV11-2 and TRBJ2-1; TRBD2 matches 12 bases. The junction had 8 bases not matched to a gene; V was cut back by 6 bases and J by 5 bases. The CDR3 spans 16 residues. Germline assignment: CDR1 SGHAT and CDR2 FQNNGV. The CDR3 here is CASSRLAGVVNNEQFF. CDR3 sequence (DNA): TGTGCCAGCAGTAGACTAGCGGGAGTTGTGAACAATGAGCAGTTCTTC.